The present T cell receptor beta chain was sequenced within a study of OX40 agonist ivuxolimab in advanced cancers. For the study at large: Hepatocellular carcinoma, melanoma, renal cell or head and neck cancer was diagnosed in the dose-escalation patients. Previous treatment with anti-PD-1, anti-PD-L1 or anti-CTLA-4 therapy was allowed; 40% had received some.

Study-level results: Antigen specificity remained undetermined for the expanded peripheral T cells. Averaged across samples, CD8+ T cells carried more expanded clones than CD4+ did.

Here immunoSEQ multiplex PCR was the method, and the copy in TCRdb shows in-frame clones only, minus some. The profile shows under 40,000 clones, approximately 87% of them singletons. About this clone: Antigen: not known.

Germline V gene sequence: CDR1 SGHDT, CDR2 YYEEEE. This CDR3 contains 11 residues. V shed 3 bases and J shed 9 bases, with 7 bases lying between them. The sequencing here drew on CD4+ or CD8+ T cells sorted from blood, taken in a trial of the OX40 agonist ivuxolimab. The V and J genes are TRBV5-6 and TRBJ1-5; D gene ambiguous. This clonotype was obtained from an adult with an advanced solid tumor such as melanoma, head and neck, liver or kidney cancer. Here the CDR3 reads CASSSNGPQHF. DNA of the CDR3: TGTGCCAGCAGCTCGAACGGGCCCCAGCATTTT.